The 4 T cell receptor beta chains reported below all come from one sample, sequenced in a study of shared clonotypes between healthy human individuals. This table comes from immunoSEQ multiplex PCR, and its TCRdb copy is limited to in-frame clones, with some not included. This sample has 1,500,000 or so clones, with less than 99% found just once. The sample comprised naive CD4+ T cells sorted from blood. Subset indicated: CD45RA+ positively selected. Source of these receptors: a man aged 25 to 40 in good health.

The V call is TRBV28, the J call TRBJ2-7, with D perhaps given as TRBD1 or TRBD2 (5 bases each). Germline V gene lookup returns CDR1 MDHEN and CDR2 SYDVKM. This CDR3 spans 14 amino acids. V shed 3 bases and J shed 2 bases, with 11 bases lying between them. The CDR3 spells CASSLSGTPYEQYF. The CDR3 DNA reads TGTGCCAGCAGTTTGTCAGGGACCCCCTACGAGCAGTACTTC.

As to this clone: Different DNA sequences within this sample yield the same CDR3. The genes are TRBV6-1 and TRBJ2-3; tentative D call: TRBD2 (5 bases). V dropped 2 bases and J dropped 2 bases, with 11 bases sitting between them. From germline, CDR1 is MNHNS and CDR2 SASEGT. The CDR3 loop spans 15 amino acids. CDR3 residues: CASSERSGNTDTQYF. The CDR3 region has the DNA TGTGCCAGCAGTGAACGTTCGGGAAACACAGATACGCAGTATTTT.

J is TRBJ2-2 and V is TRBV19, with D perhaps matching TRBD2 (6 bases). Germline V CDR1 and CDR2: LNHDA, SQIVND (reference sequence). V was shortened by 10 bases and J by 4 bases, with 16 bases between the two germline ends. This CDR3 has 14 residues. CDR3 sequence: CATHRGDTTGELFF. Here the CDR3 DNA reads TGTGCCACCCACCGCGGGGATACCACCGGGGAGCTGTTTTTT. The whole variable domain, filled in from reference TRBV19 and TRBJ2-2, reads DGGITQSPKYLFRKEGQNVTLSCEQNLNHDAMYWYRQDPGQGLRLIYYSQIVNDFQKGDIAEGYSVSREKKESFPLTVTSAQKNPTAFYLCATHRGDTTGELFFGEGSRLTVL.

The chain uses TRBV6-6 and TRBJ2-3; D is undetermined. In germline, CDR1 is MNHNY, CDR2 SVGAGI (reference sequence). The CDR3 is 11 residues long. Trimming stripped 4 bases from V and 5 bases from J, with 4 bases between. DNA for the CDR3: TGTGCCAGCAGTTGGAAAGATACGCAGTATTTT. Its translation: CASSWKDTQYF.